These T cell receptor beta chains were read from a single sample in a study of CD8+ T cells in alopecia areata. Measured with immunoSEQ multiplex PCR; TCRdb has only the in-frame clones, and not every one. The table includes 64,000 or so clones, 46% detected once. The sequencing here drew on CD8+ T cells sorted from blood, taken at approximately week 36, from a patient treated with tofacitinib. The receptors originated from a human donor with alopecia areata. Both conserved end residues are part of each CDR3. D genes are given only for firm matches. The size entry is marked missing in some rows and otherwise reads once, few, many or a size class.

CASSHGQGALETQYF TRBD1 TRBJ2-5 . TRBV4-1
CASSLDSGTGELFF . TRBJ2-2 few TRBV4-3
CASSPAGRGYEQYF TRBD1 TRBJ2-7 . TRBV4-1
CASSLEGGRETQYF TRBD1 TRBJ2-5 few TRBV5-4
CASSGLGDEQYF . TRBJ2-7 few TRBV9
CASSVAEGQGDTGELFF TRBD1 TRBJ2-2 . TRBV9
CASSLTGGNTEAFF . TRBJ1-1 . TRBV6-5
CASSLAAVTEAFF . TRBJ1-1 few TRBV5-1
CASSLGAGYTF . TRBJ1-2 few TRBV7-9
CASSVRGYYGYTF . TRBJ1-2 . TRBV5-6
CAWSERDSYNEQFF . TRBJ2-1 . TRBV30
CASSTGEGNQPQHF . TRBJ1-5 . TRBV25-1
CASSFPGQGARNYGYTF TRBD1 TRBJ1-2 . TRBV7-2
CAWSVTGYQPQHF . TRBJ1-5 . TRBV30
CASSDPRHGFYEQYF . TRBJ2-7 . TRBV19
CASRPTPLRNIQYF . TRBJ2-4 . TRBV28